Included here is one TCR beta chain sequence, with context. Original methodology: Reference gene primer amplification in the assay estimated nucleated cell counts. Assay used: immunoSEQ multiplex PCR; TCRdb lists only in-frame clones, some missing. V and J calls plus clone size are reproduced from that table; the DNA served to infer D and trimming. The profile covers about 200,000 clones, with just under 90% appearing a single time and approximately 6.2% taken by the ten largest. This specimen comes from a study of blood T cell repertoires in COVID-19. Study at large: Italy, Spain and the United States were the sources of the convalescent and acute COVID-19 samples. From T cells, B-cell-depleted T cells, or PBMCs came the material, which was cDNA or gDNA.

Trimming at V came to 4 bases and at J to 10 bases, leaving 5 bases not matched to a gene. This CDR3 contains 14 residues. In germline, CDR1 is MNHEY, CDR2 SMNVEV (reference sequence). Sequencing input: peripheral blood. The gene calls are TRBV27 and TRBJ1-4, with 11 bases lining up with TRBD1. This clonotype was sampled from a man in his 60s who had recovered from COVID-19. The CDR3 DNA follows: TGTGCCAGCAGTTGGGACAGGGGGGCCGGAAAACTGTTTTTT. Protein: CASSWDRGAGKLFF. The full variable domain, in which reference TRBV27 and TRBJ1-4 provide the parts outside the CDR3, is EAQVTQNPRYLITVTGKKLTVTCSQNMNHEYMSWYRQDPGLGLRQIYYSMNVEVTDKGDVPEGYKVSRKEKRNFPLILESPSPNQTSLYFCASSWDRGAGKLFFGSGTQLSVL.